These T cell receptor beta chains were read from a single sample in a study of graft-versus-host responses after intestinal transplantation. For these TCRs, the target antigens are not known. The repertoire was sequenced with immunoSEQ multiplex PCR; TCRdb's copy has only in-frame clones and lacks some. The table lists over 65,000 clones, approximately 90% of them singletons. This specimen consisted of unstimulated CD8+ T cells sorted from spleen or lymph node cells, obtained before transplant. These receptors originate from a human donor who was the organ donor for an intestinal transplant. Each CDR3 is given with its conserved first and last residue. A D gene is named only where the DNA matches it firmly. The size of a clone is reported for some rows only, either as once, few or many, or as a class for expanded clones.

d_call: .
j_call: TRBJ1-3
v_call: TRBV4-1
clone_size: few
cdr3_aa: CASSQDRGSGNTIYF
cdr3_nt: TGCGCCAGCAGCCAAGACAGGGGCTCTGGAAACACCATATATTTT

d_call: .
j_call: TRBJ1-1
v_call: TRBV6-5
clone_size: .
cdr3_aa: CASLRVWGTEAFF
cdr3_nt: TGTGCCAGCCTCCGGGTTTGGGGAACTGAAGCTTTCTTT

d_call: TRBD1
j_call: TRBJ2-3
v_call: TRBV27
clone_size: few
cdr3_aa: CASSLIGQGTDTQYF
cdr3_nt: TGTGCCAGCAGTTTGATCGGACAGGGAACAGATACGCAGTATTTT

d_call: .
j_call: TRBJ2-7
v_call: TRBV4-1
clone_size: .
cdr3_aa: CASSQDSSRLDYEQYF
cdr3_nt: TGCGCCAGCAGCCAAGATAGCTCCAGGTTAGACTACGAGCAGTACTTC

d_call: .
j_call: TRBJ1-1
v_call: TRBV4-1
clone_size: .
cdr3_aa: CASRSVLNTEAFF
cdr3_nt: TGCGCCAGCAGATCGGTCTTGAACACTGAAGCTTTCTTT

d_call: .
j_call: TRBJ1-4
v_call: TRBV4-1
clone_size: .
cdr3_aa: CASSLNRVLANEKLFF
cdr3_nt: TGCGCCAGCAGCCTGAACAGGGTCTTGGCTAATGAAAAACTGTTTTTT

d_call: .
j_call: TRBJ1-1
v_call: TRBV4-1
clone_size: .
cdr3_aa: CASSQLDVGNTEAFF
cdr3_nt: TGCGCCAGCAGCCAACTCGACGTAGGGAACACTGAAGCTTTCTTT

d_call: TRBD1
j_call: TRBJ1-2
v_call: TRBV5-1
clone_size: .
cdr3_aa: CASSELPGTGYGYTF
cdr3_nt: TGCGCCAGCAGCGAATTACCCGGGACAGGGTATGGCTACACCTTC

d_call: TRBD2
j_call: TRBJ2-7
v_call: TRBV11-2
clone_size: .
cdr3_aa: CASSPLGGPSYEQYF
cdr3_nt: TGTGCCAGCAGCCCCCTGGGAGGGCCTTCCTACGAGCAGTACTTC

d_call: .
j_call: TRBJ1-6
v_call: TRBV19
clone_size: .
cdr3_aa: CASNQGYNSPLHF
cdr3_nt: TGTGCCAGCAATCAGGGTTATAATTCACCCCTCCACTTT

d_call: TRBD2
j_call: TRBJ2-2
v_call: TRBV10-1
clone_size: .
cdr3_aa: CASKAGVLTGELFF
cdr3_nt: TGCGCCAGCAAAGCGGGAGTTCTCACCGGGGAGCTGTTTTTT

d_call: .
j_call: TRBJ1-2
v_call: TRBV7-6
clone_size: .
cdr3_aa: CASSLSQGWDGYTF
cdr3_nt: TGTGCCAGCAGCTTGTCGCAGGGGTGGGATGGCTACACCTTC

d_call: TRBD2
j_call: TRBJ2-7
v_call: TRBV6-5
clone_size: .
cdr3_aa: CASSPLAVSSYEQYF
cdr3_nt: TGTGCCAGCAGCCCACTAGCGGTTTCCTCCTACGAGCAGTACTTC

d_call: .
j_call: TRBJ1-1
v_call: TRBV4-1
clone_size: .
cdr3_aa: CASSQGGRTEAFF
cdr3_nt: TGCGCCAGCAGCCAAGGGGGGAGGACTGAAGCTTTCTTT

d_call: TRBD1
j_call: TRBJ2-7
v_call: TRBV18
clone_size: .
cdr3_aa: CASSPRSDRVSYEQYF
cdr3_nt: TGTGCCAGCTCACCAAGGTCGGACAGGGTGTCGTACGAGCAGTACTTC

d_call: .
j_call: TRBJ1-6
v_call: TRBV11-2
clone_size: .
cdr3_aa: CASRLGGASSPLHF
cdr3_nt: TGTGCCAGCAGACTGGGGGGGGCGAGTTCACCCCTCCACTTT

d_call: TRBD2
j_call: TRBJ2-1
v_call: TRBV7-9
clone_size: .
cdr3_aa: CASSLTSGRLNEQFF
cdr3_nt: TGTGCCAGCAGCTTGACTAGCGGGAGGCTCAATGAGCAGTTCTTC

d_call: .
j_call: TRBJ2-5
v_call: TRBV9
clone_size: .
cdr3_aa: CASGPVGIQETQYF
cdr3_nt: TGTGCCAGCGGCCCCGTTGGGATCCAAGAGACCCAGTACTTC

d_call: .
j_call: TRBJ2-1
v_call: TRBV27
clone_size: .
cdr3_aa: CASIGISYNEQFF
cdr3_nt: TGTGCCAGCATTGGCATCTCCTACAATGAGCAGTTCTTC

d_call: .
j_call: TRBJ1-2
v_call: TRBV4-1
clone_size: .
cdr3_aa: CASSPPSAFNYGYTF
cdr3_nt: TGCGCCAGCAGCCCACCTAGCGCCTTTAACTATGGCTACACCTTC

d_call: TRBD1
j_call: TRBJ2-7
v_call: TRBV5-1
clone_size: .
cdr3_aa: CASSWIGTGFYEQYF
cdr3_nt: TGCGCCAGCAGCTGGATCGGGACAGGTTTTTACGAGCAGTACTTC

d_call: .
j_call: TRBJ1-4
v_call: TRBV28
clone_size: .
cdr3_aa: CASSLHPGPPNEKLFF
cdr3_nt: TGTGCCAGCAGTCTTCACCCCGGGCCCCCTAATGAAAAACTGTTTTTT

d_call: .
j_call: TRBJ2-3
v_call: TRBV4-1
clone_size: .
cdr3_aa: CASSQGEDFGTDTQYF
cdr3_nt: TGCGCCAGCAGCCAAGGGGAGGATTTCGGCACAGATACGCAGTATTTT

d_call: .
j_call: TRBJ2-3
v_call: TRBV7-9
clone_size: once
cdr3_aa: CASSTNRDPSTDTQYF
cdr3_nt: TGTGCCAGCAGCACCAACAGGGACCCTAGCACAGATACGCAGTATTTT

d_call: .
j_call: TRBJ1-2
v_call: TRBV7-9
clone_size: .
cdr3_aa: CASSLNAVLGGYTF
cdr3_nt: TGTGCCAGCAGCTTAAATGCGGTCTTGGGTGGCTACACCTTC

d_call: .
j_call: TRBJ2-7
v_call: TRBV18
clone_size: .
cdr3_aa: CASSLVDPGLEQYF
cdr3_nt: TGTGCCAGCTCACTCGTTGACCCCGGTCTCGAGCAGTACTTC

d_call: TRBD1
j_call: TRBJ1-4
v_call: TRBV6-5
clone_size: .
cdr3_aa: CASSLTGTGREKLFF
cdr3_nt: TGTGCCAGCAGCCTAACCGGGACAGGGAGGGAAAAACTGTTTTTT

d_call: .
j_call: TRBJ1-1
v_call: TRBV21-1
clone_size: .
cdr3_aa: CASSKRSGREAFF
cdr3_nt: TGTGCCAGCAGCAAAAGGAGTGGCCGGGAAGCTTTCTTT

d_call: .
j_call: TRBJ1-2
v_call: TRBV19
clone_size: .
cdr3_aa: CASSIYGQLNYGYTF
cdr3_nt: TGTGCCAGTAGTATTTATGGACAGCTTAACTATGGCTACACCTTC

d_call: .
j_call: TRBJ2-5
v_call: TRBV9
clone_size: .
cdr3_aa: CASSVAGVPQETQYF
cdr3_nt: TGTGCCAGCAGCGTAGCAGGGGTTCCCCAAGAGACCCAGTACTTC

d_call: .
j_call: TRBJ2-1
v_call: TRBV6-5
clone_size: .
cdr3_aa: CASATGTFYNEQFF
cdr3_nt: TGTGCCAGCGCAACGGGGACTTTCTACAATGAGCAGTTCTTC

d_call: .
j_call: TRBJ1-1
v_call: TRBV9
clone_size: .
cdr3_aa: CASSVAAGSEIMNTEAFF
cdr3_nt: TGTGCCAGCAGCGTAGCTGCAGGATCCGAGATTATGAACACTGAAGCTTTCTTT

d_call: TRBD2
j_call: TRBJ2-3
v_call: TRBV4-1
clone_size: .
cdr3_aa: CASSFPFTGLASTDTQYF
cdr3_nt: TGCGCCAGCAGCTTTCCCTTTACGGGACTAGCGAGCACAGATACGCAGTATTTT

d_call: .
j_call: TRBJ2-7
v_call: TRBV4-1
clone_size: .
cdr3_aa: CASSQDLGSSYEQYF
cdr3_nt: TGCGCCAGCAGCCAAGATCTAGGGAGTTCCTACGAGCAGTACTTC

d_call: TRBD1
j_call: TRBJ1-6
v_call: TRBV19
clone_size: .
cdr3_aa: CASSPGTGAISPLHF
cdr3_nt: TGTGCCAGTAGCCCGGGGACAGGGGCCATATCACCCCTCCACTTT

d_call: .
j_call: TRBJ1-2
v_call: TRBV4-1
clone_size: .
cdr3_aa: CASGEQGMDYGYTF
cdr3_nt: TGCGCCAGCGGTGAACAGGGTATGGACTATGGCTACACCTTC

d_call: TRBD1
j_call: TRBJ2-2
v_call: TRBV5-1
clone_size: .
cdr3_aa: CASSYLRDRGGELFF
cdr3_nt: TGCGCCAGCAGCTACCTCCGGGACAGGGGCGGGGAGCTGTTTTTT

d_call: .
j_call: TRBJ1-3
v_call: TRBV6-1
clone_size: .
cdr3_aa: CASSILSGNTIYF
cdr3_nt: TGTGCCAGCAGCATCCTCTCTGGAAACACCATATATTTT

d_call: .
j_call: TRBJ1-3
v_call: TRBV28
clone_size: .
cdr3_aa: CASSLRFHYSGNTIYF
cdr3_nt: TGTGCCAGCAGTTTGAGGTTCCATTACTCTGGAAACACCATATATTTT

d_call: .
j_call: TRBJ1-2
v_call: TRBV18
clone_size: once
cdr3_aa: CASSPLGQFLNYGYTF
cdr3_nt: TGTGCCAGCTCACCATTAGGACAGTTCCTTAACTATGGCTACACCTTC

d_call: .
j_call: TRBJ1-1
v_call: TRBV6-6
clone_size: .
cdr3_aa: CASSYGQTNTEAFF
cdr3_nt: TGTGCCAGCAGTTACGGACAGACGAACACTGAAGCTTTCTTT

d_call: .
j_call: TRBJ2-3
v_call: TRBV28
clone_size: once
cdr3_aa: CASSEQGGDWTQYF
cdr3_nt: TGTGCCAGCAGCGAACAGGGAGGGGATTGGACGCAGTATTTT

d_call: .
j_call: TRBJ2-3
v_call: TRBV10-2
clone_size: .
cdr3_aa: CASSSPDTQYF
cdr3_nt: TGCGCCAGCAGTAGCCCAGATACGCAGTATTTT

d_call: .
j_call: TRBJ2-7
v_call: TRBV27
clone_size: .
cdr3_aa: CASSFRPSYEQYF
cdr3_nt: TGTGCCAGCAGTTTTAGGCCGTCCTACGAGCAGTACTTC

d_call: .
j_call: TRBJ2-7
v_call: TRBV6-6
clone_size: .
cdr3_aa: CASSYSWVSYEQYF
cdr3_nt: TGTGCCAGCAGTTACTCGTGGGTCTCCTACGAGCAGTACTTC

d_call: .
j_call: TRBJ1-6
v_call: TRBV18
clone_size: .
cdr3_aa: CASSPFRGRLNNSPLHF
cdr3_nt: TGTGCCAGCTCACCCTTCCGTGGGAGATTGAATAATTCACCCCTCCACTTT

d_call: .
j_call: TRBJ1-2
v_call: TRBV11-2
clone_size: .
cdr3_aa: CASSEADYGYTF
cdr3_nt: TGTGCCAGCAGCGAGGCGGACTATGGCTACACCTTC

d_call: .
j_call: TRBJ2-5
v_call: TRBV27
clone_size: .
cdr3_aa: CASSPPSQETQYF
cdr3_nt: TGTGCCAGCAGTCCACCATCCCAAGAGACCCAGTACTTC

d_call: .
j_call: TRBJ2-1
v_call: TRBV15
clone_size: .
cdr3_aa: CATSSLDHTRGNEQFF
cdr3_nt: TGTGCCACCAGCAGCCTCGACCACACCAGGGGCAATGAGCAGTTCTTC

d_call: .
j_call: TRBJ1-6
v_call: TRBV5-1
clone_size: .
cdr3_aa: CASSFSYPTGSYNSPLHF
cdr3_nt: TGCGCCAGCAGCTTCAGTTATCCTACAGGTTCTTATAATTCACCCCTCCACTTT

d_call: .
j_call: TRBJ1-1
v_call: TRBV7-9
clone_size: .
cdr3_aa: CASSLVQSNTEAFF
cdr3_nt: TGTGCCAGCAGTCTAGTACAGTCGAACACTGAAGCTTTCTTT

d_call: TRBD1
j_call: TRBJ1-2
v_call: TRBV4-1
clone_size: .
cdr3_aa: CASSKGQGDYGYTF
cdr3_nt: TGCGCCAGCAGCAAGGGACAGGGGGACTATGGCTACACCTTC

d_call: .
j_call: TRBJ2-7
v_call: TRBV4-1
clone_size: .
cdr3_aa: CASSQGLVGVYEQYF
cdr3_nt: TGCGCCAGCAGCCAAGGCCTAGTGGGCGTCTACGAGCAGTACTTC

d_call: .
j_call: TRBJ1-6
v_call: TRBV19
clone_size: .
cdr3_aa: CASSTGTEPSSYNSPLHF
cdr3_nt: TGTGCCAGTAGTACCGGGACGGAACCCAGCTCCTATAATTCACCCCTCCACTTT

d_call: .
j_call: TRBJ1-2
v_call: TRBV11-3
clone_size: .
cdr3_aa: CASSPRQDMNGYTF
cdr3_nt: TGTGCCAGCAGCCCGCGCCAAGATATGAATGGCTACACCTTC

d_call: TRBD1
j_call: TRBJ1-2
v_call: TRBV5-1
clone_size: .
cdr3_aa: CASSLGQGAYGYTF
cdr3_nt: TGCGCCAGCAGCTTAGGACAGGGGGCTTATGGCTACACCTTC

d_call: TRBD1
j_call: TRBJ1-2
v_call: TRBV5-5
clone_size: .
cdr3_aa: CASRGEGQPHYGYTF
cdr3_nt: TGTGCCAGCAGAGGAGAGGGACAGCCCCACTATGGCTACACCTTC

d_call: .
j_call: TRBJ2-3
v_call: TRBV9
clone_size: once
cdr3_aa: CASSVEYLSTDTQYF
cdr3_nt: TGTGCCAGCAGCGTAGAGTACCTTAGCACAGATACGCAGTATTTT

d_call: .
j_call: TRBJ1-4
v_call: TRBV5-1
clone_size: once
cdr3_aa: CASSSTRTAGTNEKLFF
cdr3_nt: TGCGCCAGCAGCTCGACCCGGACGGCAGGCACTAATGAAAAACTGTTTTTT